A single sample gave rise to the 21 T cell receptor beta chains below, sequenced in a study of shared clonotypes between healthy human individuals. Some clones are missing from TCRdb's copy, which holds only in-frame ones; the method was immunoSEQ multiplex PCR. This table has about 480,000 clones, around 79% appearing once. The source material was PBMCs. Receptors originate from a woman aged 40 to 50 in good health. Some clones in this sample may be carry-over from other donors' samples.

This clone was found once. The chain employs TRBV19 and TRBJ2-2; D is ambiguous. V gave up 1 base and J gave up 4 bases, with 10 bases separating them. The CDR3 spans 15 residues. CDR1 and CDR2 from the germline V gene are LNHDA and SQIVND (reference sequence). The CDR3 DNA follows: TGTGCCAGTAGTATAGCGGTACTATCCACCGGGGAGCTGTTTTTT. Translation: CASSIAVLSTGELFF.

This chain joins TRBV2 and TRBJ1-2; the D is unclear. The CDR3 has 11 amino acids. Trimming pared 7 bases from V and 5 bases from J, leaving 8 bases between. Per germline, CDR1 SNHLY and CDR2 FYNNEI. The CDR3 DNA is TGTGCCAGCATTTGGGAATATGGCTACACCTTC. It codes for CASIWEYGYTF.

The chain is built from TRBV5-4 and TRBJ2-1, with D tentatively TRBD2 (5 bases). Germline assignment: CDR1 SGHNT and CDR2 YYREEE (reference sequence). Trimming shortened V by 5 bases and J by 0 bases, and 12 bases separated the two germline ends. The CDR3 length is 15 residues. The CDR3 loop is CASRSPADSYNEQFF. In DNA form, the CDR3 reads TGTGCCAGCAGATCGCCAGCGGACTCCTACAATGAGCAGTTCTTC.

The chain couples TRBV5-1 to TRBJ1-6; no firm D call. Trimming pared 0 bases from V and 9 bases from J, leaving 10 bases between. Looked up from germline, CDR1 is SGHRS and CDR2 is YFSETQ. The CDR3 is made up of 14 amino acids. CDR3 amino acids: CASSLGGRSSPLHF. The DNA for the CDR3 is TGCGCCAGCAGCTTGGGAGGGAGGTCTTCACCCCTCCACTTT.

This clone showed up just a few times. The chain links TRBV2 to TRBJ1-5, with 9 bases matching TRBD1. Per the germline V gene, CDR1 is SNHLY and CDR2 is FYNNEI. The CDR3 is 13 residues long. The J segment lost 9 bases and the V segment lost 5 bases, leaving 5 bases of the junction unmatched. The CDR3 region has the DNA TGTGCCAGCAGTTGGGACAGGGTGGCGCCCCAGCATTTT. Translated: CASSWDRVAPQHF.

V and J are TRBV11-1 and TRBJ2-7; TRBD2 matches 8 bases. After removal of 1 base from V and 3 bases from J, the junction contained 2 bases not matched to a gene. CDR1 is SGHAT and CDR2 is FQDESV in the germline V gene (reference sequence). The CDR3 is 14 amino acids. The CDR3, as DNA: TGTGCCAGCAGCTTAGAAGCGGGGGTCTACGAGCAGTACTTC. Amino acids: CASSLEAGVYEQYF.

The rearrangement links TRBV5-3 to TRBJ2-5; D is unresolved. TRBV5-3 is an ORF for which the function is uncertain. CDR3 size: 15 residues. V lost 1 base, J lost 2 bases, and 12 bases lay in between. CDR3 sequence (DNA): TGTGCCAGAAGCTTGACTTCGCGGAGACAAGAGACCCAGTACTTC. Residues: CARSLTSRRQETQYF.

This chain links TRBV29-1 with TRBJ2-3; 11 bases are a match to TRBD2. Germline trimming cut 6 bases from V and 1 base from J; bases unmatched to any gene: 3. The CDR3 runs to 14 residues. CDR1 and CDR2 from the germline V gene are SQVTM and ANQGSEA. This chain's CDR3 is CSVGLAGRTDTQYF. CDR3 coding DNA: TGCAGCGTCGGACTAGCGGGCCGCACAGATACGCAGTATTTT.

The rearrangement links TRBV7-2 to TRBJ2-3; 9 bases are shared with TRBD2. The CDR3 is 19 amino acids. Germline V gene lookup returns CDR1 SGHTA and CDR2 FQGNSA. Trimming cost V 2 bases and J 0 bases; bases outside gene matches: 12. The CDR3, as DNA: TGTGCCAGCAGCTTAAAGGGACTAGCCCCGGTACTTAGCACAGATACGCAGTATTTT. It codes for CASSLKGLAPVLSTDTQYF.

This sequence joins TRBV2 and TRBJ1-1, with no clear D. V lost 7 bases and J lost 1, with 13 bases in between. The germline CDR1 and CDR2 sequences are SNHLY and FYNNEI. The CDR3 sequence is 14 residues long. The DNA for the CDR3 is TGTGCCAGCACCCCCATGTATCGGAACACTGAAGCTTTCTTT. Its translation is CASTPMYRNTEAFF. The variable domain in full, completed from reference TRBV2 and TRBJ1-1, reads EPEVTQTPSHQVTQMGQEVILRCVPISNHLYFYWYRQILGQKVEFLVSFYNNEISEKSEIFDDQFSVERPDGSNFTLKIRSTKLEDSAMYFCASTPMYRNTEAFFGQGTRLTVV.

CDR3 coding DNA: TGTGCCAGCAGCCACAATTTGGACGGGGAGCTGTTTTTT. Translation: CASSHNLDGELFF. The rearrangement uses TRBV5-8 and TRBJ2-2; no definite D call. The CDR3 contains 13 residues. Looked up from germline, CDR1 is SGHTS and CDR2 is YDEGEE. Trimming removed 4 bases at V and 7 bases at J, with 11 bases between.

Remarks on this clone: This sample also contains other DNA sequences that code for the same CDR3. V gene TRBV27 combines with J gene TRBJ2-2; no clear D. The CDR3 covers 15 residues. Deletions cut 3 bases from V and 1 base from J, with 9 bases between. From germline, CDR1 is MNHEY and CDR2 SMNVEV (reference sequence). The CDR3 region is CASSFSTGNTGELFF. The CDR3 coding sequence is TGTGCCAGCAGTTTCTCGACGGGGAACACCGGGGAGCTGTTTTTT.

This chain connects TRBV9 to TRBJ1-3; TRBD1 matches at 9 bases. From germline, CDR1 is SGDLS and CDR2 YYNGEE. V was pared by 4 bases and J by 0 bases, with 5 bases of the junction left unmatched. CDR3 length: 16 amino acids. This CDR3 is CASSPGTGHSGNTIYF. CDR3 nucleotides: TGTGCCAGCAGCCCCGGGACAGGGCACTCTGGAAACACCATATATTTT.

Regarding this clone: Other DNA sequences in the sample encode the same CDR3. The chain joins TRBV19 to TRBJ1-5, with D possibly TRBD1 on 5 matching bases. Germline CDR1 is LNHDA and CDR2 is SQIVND (reference sequence). Trimming stripped 3 bases from V and 4 bases from J, with 10 bases between. The CDR3 is 14 amino acids. CDR3 protein: CASSISGGNQPQHF. CDR3 DNA sequence: TGTGCCAGTAGTATTAGTGGGGGAAATCAGCCCCAGCATTTT.

In the case of this clone: Other nucleotide sequences in the sample specify the same CDR3. The chain uses TRBV27 and TRBJ2-5; a possible D gene is TRBD2 (7 bases). This CDR3 region has 13 residues. V was shortened by 2 bases and J by 5 bases, with 9 bases between the two germline ends. CDR1 MNHEY and CDR2 SMNVEV come from the germline V gene (reference sequence). This CDR3 reads CASSLGRGETQYF. DNA of the CDR3: TGTGCCAGCAGTTTAGGGAGGGGGGAGACCCAGTACTTC.

V is TRBV27 and J is TRBJ2-7; 10 bases fit TRBD2. This CDR3 contains 14 residues. Germline V gives CDR1 MNHEY, CDR2 SMNVEV (reference sequence). J lost 6 bases, V lost 5 bases, and 7 bases had no gene match. CDR3 sequence reads: CASSVQREGAEQYF. The CDR3 region has the DNA TGTGCCAGCAGTGTTCAGCGGGAGGGCGCCGAGCAGTACTTC.

CDR3 in DNA: TGTGCCAGCAGCTTATTTACAGCTTCGAACACCGGGGAGCTGTTTTTT. It translates to CASSLFTASNTGELFF. The chain carries TRBV7-8 and TRBJ2-2, with D uncertain. The CDR3 length is 16 residues. Germline CDR1 is SGHVS and CDR2 is FQNEAQ. V was clipped by 2 bases and J by 0 bases, with 10 bases between them.

The V and J genes are TRBV19 and TRBJ2-7; 7 bases match TRBD1. Germline V lookup: CDR1 LNHDA, CDR2 SQIVND (reference sequence). V shed 6 bases and J 4 bases; nucleotides not matched to a gene: 3. This CDR3 is 12 amino acids long. DNA of the CDR3: TGTGCCAGTAGGGGACAGTCTTACGAGCAGTACTTC. Translated: CASRGQSYEQYF.

The chain couples TRBV29-1 to TRBJ1-4; 9 bases match TRBD1. This CDR3 region has 13 residues. CDR1 SQVTM and CDR2 ANQGSEA come from the germline V gene. Losses at the gene ends were 7 bases for V and 6 bases for J; bases not matched to a gene: 6. The CDR3: CSATTGGYEKLFF. For the CDR3, the DNA is TGCAGCGCCACGACAGGGGGGTATGAAAAACTGTTTTTT.

CDR3 protein: CASSEFRVRQGNEKLFF. CDR3 bases: TGTGCCAGCAGTGAATTCAGGGTGCGGCAGGGTAATGAAAAACTGTTTTTT. This sequence joins TRBV6-1 and TRBJ1-4, with D perhaps matching TRBD1 (5 bases). Trimming removed 2 bases from V and 4 bases from J, with 17 bases in between. Germline CDR1 is MNHNS and CDR2 is SASEGT. CDR3 length equals 17 residues.

V is TRBV6-1 and J is TRBJ2-1; 9 bases are a match to TRBD2. After removal of 1 base from V and 6 bases from J, the junction contained 1 base not matched to a gene. This CDR3 is 14 amino acids long. The V gene's germline CDR1 is MNHNS and CDR2 SASEGT. CDR3 residues: CASSEELAGNEQFF. Written as DNA, the CDR3 is TGTGCCAGCAGTGAAGAACTAGCGGGCAATGAGCAGTTCTTC.